The T cell receptor beta chain under discussion was sequenced for a study of T-cell memory formation after mild COVID-19. 5'RACE primed from the constant segment yielded TCR alpha and TCR beta cDNA libraries bearing sample barcodes and UMIs. TCRdb called the 5' RACE reads again in MiXCR, with one record for every CDR3 protein. Among some 88,000 distinct CDR3 sequences, around a quarter were seen once, and the ten largest hold around 45%. This clonotype was observed a few times. The CDR3 extends over 15 amino acids. The V and J ends lost 6 bases and 4 bases, in that order; junction bases with no gene match: 7.

V is TRBV12-3 or TRBV12-4 and J is TRBJ1-1, with 11 bases aligning to TRBD1. The TCR sequence derives from a man between 18 and 35 years old who had mild COVID-19 (a few samples of this study predate the infection). Cell type and time point are not known. Sequenced sample: PBMCs or a T cell subset sorted from them (not recorded which). CDR3 coding DNA: TGTGCCAGCAGGAAAGGGACAGGGGGATCCACTGAAGCTTTCTTT. Protein: CASRKGTGGSTEAFF.